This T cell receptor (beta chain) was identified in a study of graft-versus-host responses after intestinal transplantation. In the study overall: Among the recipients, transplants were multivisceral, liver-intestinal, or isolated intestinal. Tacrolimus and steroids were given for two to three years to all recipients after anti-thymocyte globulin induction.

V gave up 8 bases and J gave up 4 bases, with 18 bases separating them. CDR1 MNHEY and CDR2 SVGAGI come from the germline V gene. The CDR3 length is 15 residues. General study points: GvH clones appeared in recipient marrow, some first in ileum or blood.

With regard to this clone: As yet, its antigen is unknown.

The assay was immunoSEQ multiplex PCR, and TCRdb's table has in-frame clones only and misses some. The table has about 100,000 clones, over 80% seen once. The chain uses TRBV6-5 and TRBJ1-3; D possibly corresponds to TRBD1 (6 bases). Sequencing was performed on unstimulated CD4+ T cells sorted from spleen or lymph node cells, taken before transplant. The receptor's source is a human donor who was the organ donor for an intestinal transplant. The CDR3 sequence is CASGLWGAGGNTIYF. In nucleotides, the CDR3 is TGTGCCAGCGGCCTTTGGGGGGCTGGAGGAAACACCATATATTTT.